These 29 T cell receptor beta chains were all obtained from the same sample, sequenced in a study. TCRdb re-called the 5' RACE reads through MiXCR, storing one row per CDR3 protein. The sample comprises over 25,000 distinct CDR3 sequences, around 27% of which are singletons, and around 2.3% rests with the top ten. Cells sorted as Tregs were CD4+, CD25+ and CD127-/low. The sequenced sample consisted of tumor-infiltrating Tregs sorted from the breast tumor. Source of these receptors: a female donor with breast cancer.

This clonotype was recorded only once. The rearrangement joins TRBV20-1 to TRBJ2-3; weak D call: TRBD2 (6 bases). CDR1 is DFQATT, CDR2 SNEGSKA, per germline (reference sequence). CDR3 length equals 11 residues. V lost 3 bases and J lost 5, with 6 bases in between. The CDR3 bases are TGCAGTGCTAGGGGGGGAGATACGCAGTATTTT. Amino acid sequence: CSARGGDTQYF.

In its sample, this clonotype ranks as medium-sized. The CDR3 loop is CSARSPGVPNQPQHF. CDR3 coding DNA: TGCAGTGCTAGATCTCCCGGGGTTCCCAATCAGCCCCAGCATTTT. This chain connects TRBV20-1 to TRBJ1-5; unclear D gene. Germline V gene data show CDR1 as DFQATT and CDR2 as SNEGSKA (reference sequence). This CDR3 has 15 amino acids. V was clipped by 2 bases and J by 3 bases, with 14 bases between them.

The chain has TRBV6-1 and TRBJ2-7; TRBD2 matches at 9 bases. Unmatched junction bases numbered 14, after V lost 5 bases and J lost 6 bases. This CDR3 region has 16 residues. Germline lookup yields CDR1 MNHNS and CDR2 SASEGT. The CDR3: CASSSSAGTSTSEQYF. The DNA for the CDR3 is TGTGCCAGCAGTTCGAGTGCCGGGACTAGCACATCCGAGCAGTACTTC.

The V and J genes are TRBV24-1 and TRBJ2-1, with a tentative D call TRBD1 (6 bases). Germline V CDR1 and CDR2: KGHDR, SFDVKD. This CDR3 is 13 amino acids long. V lost 4 bases and J 9 bases, leaving 12 bases between the germline ends. The CDR3 reads CATSEIGTSEQFF. In nucleotides, the CDR3 is TGTGCCACCAGTGAAATCGGGACAAGTGAGCAGTTCTTC.

This clonotype was found a few times. This sequence joins TRBV20-1 and TRBJ1-1; unclear D gene. Germline V gene lookup returns CDR1 DFQATT and CDR2 SNEGSKA (reference sequence). CDR3 length: 15 amino acids. Trimming cost V 5 bases and J 1 base, with 17 bases left between them. The CDR3 nucleotides are TGCAGTGCTCCAACCCGTCTTATCGGGAACACTGAAGCTTTCTTT. Amino acid sequence: CSAPTRLIGNTEAFF.

Many counts were recorded for this clonotype. The V and J genes are TRBV6-5 and TRBJ1-2; TRBD1 matches at 8 bases. Unmatched junction bases numbered 5, after V lost 4 bases and J lost 7 bases. From germline, CDR1 is MNHEY and CDR2 SVGAGI. The length of the CDR3 is 13 residues. DNA of the CDR3: TGTGCCAGCAGTTCCACAGGGGGGGGTGGCTACACCTTC. Its protein is CASSSTGGGGYTF.

Judged by abundance, this clonotype is medium-sized (0.01 to 0.1%). Here the CDR3 reads CSARVAPGRPQHF. For the CDR3, the DNA is TGCAGTGCCAGGGTGGCACCCGGGCGGCCCCAGCATTTT. The chain employs TRBV20-1 and TRBJ1-5; a weak D match, TRBD1 (5 bases). Trimming left V 6 bases short and J 9 bases short, with 18 bases between. Germline V gene sequence: CDR1 DFQATT, CDR2 SNEGSKA (reference sequence). The CDR3 has 13 residues.

In this sample, this clonotype turned up many times. V and J are TRBV18 and TRBJ2-1, with D unresolved. The CDR3 contains 12 residues. V was clipped by 5 bases and J by 10 bases, with 12 bases between them. CDR1 KGHSH and CDR2 LQKENI come from the germline V gene. The CDR3 here is CASSATDLEQFF. CDR3 DNA sequence: TGTGCCAGCTCAGCAACGGACCTGGAGCAGTTCTTC.

The V call is TRBV20-1, the J call TRBJ1-2, with 8 bases identical to TRBD1. Germline CDR1 DFQATT, CDR2 SNEGSKA (reference sequence). The CDR3 sequence is 13 residues long. V gave up 4 bases and J gave up 8 bases; unmatched junction bases: 9. In DNA, the CDR3 is TGCAGTGCTAAAACAGGGGGAGGTCAGGGCTACACCTTC. Translation: CSAKTGGGQGYTF.

On this clonotype: A read error may be the cause here, since a much bigger clone is one base away. CDR3 region: CASRLDRFQETQYF. The CDR3 nucleotides are TGTGCCAGCAGGCTGGACAGGTTCCAAGAGACCCAGTACTTC. This chain links TRBV7-9 with TRBJ2-5, with TRBD1 identical over 7 bases. CDR1 is SEHNR and CDR2 is FQNEAQ in the germline V gene (reference sequence). J lost 1 base, V lost 6 bases, and 5 bases had no gene match. The CDR3 length is 14 residues.

The chain couples TRBV12-3 or TRBV12-4 to TRBJ2-7, with D tentatively TRBD2 (6 bases). The CDR3 length is 13 residues. V lost 4 bases and J lost 6, with 13 bases in between. The CDR3 here is CASSWREIGEQYF. Here the CDR3 DNA reads TGTGCCAGCAGTTGGAGGGAAATAGGCGAGCAGTACTTC.

The CDR3 DNA reads as TGTGCCAGCAGCCCATCAGGGAACCTATATGGCTACACCTTC. Protein: CASSPSGNLYGYTF. This sequence joins TRBV9 and TRBJ1-2; D is perhaps TRBD1 (5 bases). This CDR3 has 14 residues. Per germline, CDR1 SGDLS and CDR2 YYNGEE. V dropped 4 bases and J dropped 5 bases, with 15 bases sitting between them.

This clonotype came up many times. This chain connects TRBV5-1 to TRBJ2-1, with 7 bases that match TRBD1. Germline-derived CDR1 and CDR2 are SGHRS and YFSETQ. The CDR3 extends over 14 amino acids. With 4 bases clipped from V and 8 bases from J, the junction kept 9 bases outside the gene matches. CDR3 in amino acids: CASSLDRVGHEQFF. Here the CDR3 DNA reads TGCGCCAGCAGCCTCGACAGGGTCGGCCATGAGCAGTTCTTC.

Worth noting for this clonotype: This may be a read error: a much more frequent sequence differs by one nucleotide. J is TRBJ1-5 and V is TRBV3-1; D unresolved. Germline CDR1 LGHDT, CDR2 YNNKEL (reference sequence). The CDR3 is made up of 15 amino acids. The CDR3 loop is CVSSQGPLSNQPQHF. In DNA form, the CDR3 reads TGTGTCAGCAGCCAAGGGCCACTTAGCAATCAGCCCCAGCATTTT.

This chain links TRBV6-6 with TRBJ2-1; D is unclear. Trimming pared 4 bases from V and 7 bases from J, leaving 11 bases between. The CDR3 covers 13 residues. Germline V gene sequence: CDR1 MNHNY, CDR2 SVGAGI (reference sequence). The CDR3 reads CASSWVEKNEQFF. CDR3 sequence (DNA): TGTGCCAGCAGTTGGGTAGAGAAGAATGAGCAGTTCTTC.

CDR3 DNA: TGTGCCAGCAGCCCTCGGGAGAAGTCCTACAATGAGCAGTTCTTC. Protein product: CASSPREKSYNEQFF. The V call is TRBV7-9, the J call TRBJ2-1; D may be TRBD2 (6 bases). From germline, CDR1 is SEHNR and CDR2 FQNEAQ (reference sequence). The CDR3 spans 15 residues. With 5 bases removed from V and 1 base from J, the gap between germline ends came to 12 bases.

As for this clonotype: This sequence may be a read error, since a much larger clone differs from it by one base. The chain joins TRBV12-3 or TRBV12-4 to TRBJ1-4; tentative D call: TRBD1 (6 bases). The CDR3 covers 14 residues. The CDR3 DNA follows: TGTGCCAGCACTTCCAACAGGGTGACGGAAAAACCGTTTTTT. Translated, it gives CASTSNRVTEKPFF.

This clonotype was seen only once. The V call is TRBV12-3 or TRBV12-4, the J call TRBJ1-2, with TRBD1 identical over 9 bases. CDR3 length equals 15 residues. J gave up 4 bases and V 11 bases, and 14 bases lay outside the gene matches. The CDR3 bases are TGTGCCGACAGAAACGGGACAGGGAGGGCCTATGGCTACACCTTC. Translating it yields CADRNGTGRAYGYTF.

This clonotype was recorded at least ten times. For the CDR3, the DNA is TGCAGCGTTGAATGGCCCCAGGAGAGGGAGACCCAGTACTTC. Translation: CSVEWPQERETQYF. The chain is built from TRBV29-1 and TRBJ2-5; D gene ambiguous. The V end lost 2 bases, the J end lost 5 bases, and 15 bases lay between the germline ends. This CDR3 is 14 amino acids long. In germline, CDR1 is SQVTM, CDR2 ANQGSEA.

This clonotype occurred many times. The gene calls are TRBV30 and TRBJ2-1; possible D gene TRBD2, 5 bases. V was pared by 5 bases and J by 8 bases, with 10 bases between. Germline V lookup: CDR1 GTSNPN, CDR2 SVGIG (reference sequence). This CDR3 has 11 residues. Here the CDR3 reads CAWGLSHEQFF. Here the CDR3 DNA reads TGTGCCTGGGGACTTTCGCATGAGCAGTTCTTC.

This clonotype was seen ten or more times. This chain uses TRBV7-9 with TRBJ2-1, with D unresolved. CDR3 length: 15 amino acids. Trimming cost V 6 bases and J 0 bases, with 12 bases left between them. Germline V gene sequence: CDR1 SEHNR, CDR2 FQNEAQ (reference sequence). Written as DNA, the CDR3 is TGTGCCAGCAGTCCACTCTACAGCTCCTACAATGAGCAGTTCTTC. This translates into CASSPLYSSYNEQFF. Full variable domain (outside the CDR3, taken from reference TRBV7-9 and TRBJ2-1): DTGVSQNPRHKITKRGQNVTFRCDPISEHNRLYWYRQTLGQGPEFLTYFQNEAQLEKSRLLSDRFSAERPKGSFSTLEIQRTEQGDSAMYLCASSPLYSSYNEQFFGPGTRLTVL.

This clonotype occurred many times. V and J are TRBV20-1 and TRBJ2-1; D may correspond to TRBD1 or TRBD2 (5 bases each). V lost 4 bases and J 10 bases, leaving 17 bases between the germline ends. The CDR3 has 13 amino acids. CDR1 is DFQATT and CDR2 is SNEGSKA in the germline V gene (reference sequence). CDR3 loop: CSAKGPTSKEQFF. CDR3 DNA: TGCAGTGCTAAGGGACCTACCTCAAAAGAGCAGTTCTTC.

This clonotype has a handful of counts. A much larger clone differs by one base, so this may be a read error. This chain joins TRBV14 and TRBJ1-1; D is unclear. V shed 0 bases and J shed 3 bases, with 14 bases lying between them. This CDR3 has 16 residues. CDR1 is SGHDN and CDR2 is FVKESK in the germline V gene. CDR3 amino acids: CASSQDLHLMDTEAFF. In nucleotides, the CDR3 is TGTGCCAGCAGCCAAGATCTCCACCTCATGGACACTGAAGCTTTCTTT.

The chain employs TRBV12-3 or TRBV12-4 and TRBJ1-2; D gene uncertain. V lost 7 bases and J lost 4, with 16 bases in between. The CDR3 contains 14 residues. The CDR3 region is CASTPAGKGYGYTF. DNA of the CDR3: TGTGCCAGCACCCCCGCCGGAAAGGGCTATGGCTACACCTTC.

This clonotype was observed a few times. V is TRBV7-9 and J is TRBJ2-1; D is ambiguous. The CDR3 runs 14 residues. Trimming stripped 5 bases from V and 3 bases from J, with 11 bases between. Germline CDR1 is SEHNR and CDR2 is FQNEAQ (reference sequence). CDR3 DNA: TGTGCCAGCAGCACCCCTATAAGCTACAATGAGCAGTTCTTC. Its translation is CASSTPISYNEQFF.

The V call is TRBV9, the J call TRBJ2-2; 7 nucleotides line up with TRBD2. The CDR3 consists of 15 residues. V lost 4 bases, J lost 3 bases, and 6 bases stayed unmatched. In germline, CDR1 is SGDLS, CDR2 YYNGEE. The CDR3 sequence: CASSPRGRDTGELFF. The CDR3 nucleotides are TGTGCCAGCAGCCCCAGAGGGAGGGACACCGGGGAGCTGTTTTTT.

This clonotype was recorded at least ten times. The chain employs TRBV6-2 or TRBV6-3 and TRBJ2-1; 8 nucleotides line up with TRBD2. V trimming: 5 bases; J trimming: 4 bases; junction bases outside the gene matches: 7. CDR3 length: 15 residues. The germline V gene encodes CDR1 MNHEY and CDR2 SVGEGT. The CDR3 loop is CASSSVGRGYNEQFF. The CDR3 DNA reads as TGTGCCAGCAGTAGTGTCGGGAGGGGATACAATGAGCAGTTCTTC.

The chain links TRBV5-1 to TRBJ1-1; perhaps TRBD1 as D (5 bases). Germline-derived CDR1 and CDR2 are SGHRS and YFSETQ. The ends were cut back, 0 bases at V and 5 bases at J, with 17 bases in the middle. The CDR3 sequence is 16 residues long. The CDR3 spells CASSLGRRGSGTEAFF. The CDR3 DNA is TGCGCCAGCAGCTTGGGCCGGCGGGGGAGTGGGACTGAAGCTTTCTTT.

About this clonotype: Relative to the germline gene, one junction end is altered; a read error may explain this. The CDR3 DNA reads as TGCAGTGCTAGTAACGCGGGAGAACACACAGATACGCAGTACTTT. This translates into CSASNAGEHTDTQYF. V usage is TRBV20-1 and J usage is TRBJ2-3; 7 bases line up with TRBD2. The CDR3 runs to 15 residues. From germline, CDR1 is DFQATT and CDR2 SNEGSKA (reference sequence).